This T cell receptor (beta chain) was recovered during a study of cytomegalovirus exposure and HLA in healthy donors. Germline trimming cut 1 base from V and 2 bases from J; bases unmatched to any gene: 7. Germline V gene data show CDR1 as SEHNR and CDR2 as FQNEAQ (reference sequence). The CDR3 is made up of 17 amino acids. The PCR used 60 Vbeta and 13 Jbeta primers. Here immunoSEQ multiplex PCR was the method, and the copy in TCRdb shows in-frame clones only, minus some. The data show more than 85,000 clones, 76% seen once. The chain links TRBV7-9 to TRBJ2-1, with 8 positions matching TRBD2. The clonotype was recovered from a man aged 35-49 years in good health and CMV-seropositive. Sequenced material: PBMCs. This CDR3 reads CASSLDGGGGTYNEQFF. Here the CDR3 DNA reads TGTGCCAGCAGCTTAGATGGAGGCGGGGGGACCTACAATGAGCAGTTCTTC.